A single sample gave rise to the 17 T cell receptor beta chains below, sequenced in a study of cytomegalovirus exposure and HLA in healthy donors. The PCR was carried out with 60 Vbeta primers and 13 Jbeta primers. Using immunoSEQ multiplex PCR, the repertoire was profiled, and TCRdb retains in-frame clones only, with some absent. The data hold about 140,000 clones, with about three quarters observed a single time. Sequencing was performed on PBMCs. Source of these receptors: a woman between 40 and 55 years old in good health and CMV-seronegative.

V is TRBV2 and J is TRBJ2-7; 12 bases are a match to TRBD2. After removal of 4 bases from V and 6 bases from J, the junction contained 4 bases not matched to a gene. CDR3 length: 14 amino acids. Germline-derived CDR1 and CDR2 are SNHLY and FYNNEI. The DNA for the CDR3 is TGTGCCAGCAGTGTACTAGCGGGGGGAGGCGAGCAGTACTTC. It yields the protein CASSVLAGGGEQYF.

This rearrangement joins TRBV4-1 to TRBJ2-7, with a tentative D call TRBD1 (5 bases). Looked up from germline, CDR1 is MGHRA and CDR2 is YSYEKL. Deletions cut 1 base from V and 4 bases from J, with 11 bases between. This CDR3 comprises 14 residues. CDR3 bases: TGCGCCAGCAGCCAAGTCGGTCAGGGATACGAGCAGTACTTC. Amino acids: CASSQVGQGYEQYF.

This rearrangement joins TRBV4-1 to TRBJ1-1; no definite D call. The ends were cut back, 1 base at V and 7 bases at J, with 16 bases in the middle. Germline CDR1 and CDR2: MGHRA and YSYEKL. There are 15 residues in the CDR3. CDR3 in amino acids: CASSQGTGKESEAFF. CDR3 DNA sequence: TGCGCCAGCAGCCAAGGGACGGGGAAGGAGAGTGAAGCTTTCTTT.

This chain links TRBV5-4 with TRBJ1-4, with D perhaps TRBD1 (5 bases). The CDR3 has 14 amino acids. V lost 2 bases, J lost 4 bases, and 9 bases lay in between. Per the germline V gene, CDR1 is SGHNT and CDR2 is YYREEE (reference sequence). CDR3 sequence (DNA): TGTGCCAGCAGCTTTCGGGGGTTTAATGAAAAACTGTTTTTT. It is translated as CASSFRGFNEKLFF.

V usage is TRBV11-2 and J usage is TRBJ1-2; D is unclear. There are 12 residues in the CDR3. V shed 4 bases and J shed 1 base, with 4 bases lying between them. CDR1 is SGHAT, CDR2 FQNNGV, per germline. CDR3 sequence reads: CASSSVNYGYTF. The CDR3 DNA reads TGTGCCAGCAGCTCCGTTAACTATGGCTACACCTTC.

This chain joins TRBV15 and TRBJ1-1; 9 positions agree with TRBD1. The CDR3 sequence is 13 residues long. V trimming: 5 bases; J trimming: 3 bases; junction bases outside the gene matches: 1. From germline, CDR1 is LNHNV and CDR2 YYDKDF (reference sequence). The chain's CDR3 is CATSRTGDTEAFF. For the CDR3, the DNA is TGTGCCACCAGCCGGACAGGGGACACTGAAGCTTTCTTT.

This clone was recorded a few times. The chain recombines TRBV6-1 with TRBJ1-5; D ambiguous. Trimming pared 0 bases from V and 0 bases from J, leaving 3 bases between. The CDR3 spans 14 residues. CDR1 is MNHNS, CDR2 SASEGT, per germline. CDR3 residues: CASSEAYSNQPQHF. The CDR3 coding sequence is TGTGCCAGCAGTGAAGCCTATAGCAATCAGCCCCAGCATTTT.

This clone was detected once. J is TRBJ1-3 and V is TRBV9; D is ambiguous. Germline V gene lookup returns CDR1 SGDLS and CDR2 YYNGEE. Trimming left V 1 base short and J 0 bases short, with 11 bases between. The CDR3 consists of 16 residues. The CDR3 spells CASSVSNSHSGNTIYF. In DNA, the CDR3 is TGTGCCAGCAGCGTATCTAACAGCCACTCTGGAAACACCATATATTTT. The full variable domain, its missing parts supplied by reference TRBV9 and TRBJ1-3, is DSGVTQTPKHLITATGQRVTLRCSPRSGDLSVYWYQQSLDQGLQFLIQYYNGEERAKGNILERFSAQQFPDLHSELNLSSLELGDSALYFCASSVSNSHSGNTIYFGEGSWLTVV.

The chain couples TRBV5-4 to TRBJ1-2; tentatively, D is TRBD1 (5 bases). Germline CDR1 reads SGHNT; CDR2 reads YYREEE (reference sequence). The germline V and J ends were trimmed by 1 base and 5 bases, with 18 bases remaining between them. The CDR3 consists of 16 residues. CDR3 in DNA: TGTGCCAGCAGCTTGACAGGCCCGACGGGTGGTTATGGCTACACCTTC. Residues: CASSLTGPTGGYGYTF.

This clone was recorded a few times. J is TRBJ1-5 and V is TRBV13; D is possibly TRBD1 (5 bases). Looked up from germline, CDR1 is PRHDT and CDR2 is FYEKMQ (reference sequence). CDR3 length equals 15 residues. The ends were cut back, 4 bases at V and 5 bases at J, with 15 bases in the middle. The CDR3 spells CASSSRGTGDQPQHF. CDR3 nucleotide sequence: TGTGCCAGCAGCTCCCGAGGAACAGGCGATCAGCCCCAGCATTTT.

The chain recombines TRBV9 with TRBJ1-1, with D possibly being TRBD1 (5 bases). Germline V gives CDR1 SGDLS, CDR2 YYNGEE. This CDR3 spans 14 amino acids. The germline V and J ends were trimmed by 3 bases and 3 bases, with 12 bases remaining between them. The CDR3 protein is CASSETGDYTEAFF. The CDR3 coding sequence is TGTGCCAGCAGCGAAACCGGGGACTACACTGAAGCTTTCTTT.

The chain is built from TRBV14 and TRBJ1-2, with 11 bases aligning to TRBD1. V dropped 5 bases and J dropped 4; count of bases not matched to a gene: 3. The length of the CDR3 is 14 residues. CDR1 is SGHDN and CDR2 is FVKESK in the germline V gene. CDR3 nucleotides: TGTGCCAGCAGCTTAGGACAGGGGGCCTATGGCTACACCTTC. Translated, it gives CASSLGQGAYGYTF.

The chain combines TRBV4-1 with TRBJ1-4; the match to TRBD1 covers 10 bases. Germline V gene lookup returns CDR1 MGHRA and CDR2 YSYEKL. V gave up 1 base and J gave up 5 bases; unmatched junction bases: 7. The CDR3 sequence is 17 residues long. CDR3 sequence reads: CASSQVGTGDTNEKLFF. For the CDR3, the DNA is TGCGCCAGCAGCCAAGTGGGGACAGGGGATACAAATGAAAAACTGTTTTTT.

The genes are TRBV11-3 and TRBJ1-2, with 12 bases fitting TRBD1. J lost 7 bases, V lost 5 bases, and 8 bases had no gene match. The CDR3 has 15 residues. Germline CDR1 SGHNT, CDR2 YENEEA. The CDR3 sequence is CASSQGDRGRSGYTF. As DNA, the CDR3 is TGTGCCAGCAGCCAGGGGGACAGGGGGCGCAGTGGCTACACCTTC.

The chain has TRBV7-2 and TRBJ1-2; D is undetermined. This CDR3 has 15 residues. Germline CDR1 and CDR2: SGHTA and FQGNSA. Trimming removed 1 base from V and 8 bases from J, with 17 bases in between. The CDR3 bases are TGTGCCAGCAGCTTAGAGGCTCAGGATAGGTGGGGCTACACCTTC. Its translation: CASSLEAQDRWGYTF.

The sample holds a few counts of this clone. The chain has TRBV4-2 and TRBJ2-3, with TRBD2 matching 8 bases. The CDR3 loop spans 15 amino acids. Germline V CDR1 and CDR2: LGHNA, YNFKEQ. The J segment lost 4 bases and the V segment lost 0 bases, leaving 3 bases of the junction unmatched. The CDR3 DNA reads as TGTGCCAGCAGCCAAGATCGGGGGGGCCCAGATACGCAGTATTTT. Protein product: CASSQDRGGPDTQYF.

The V gene is TRBV2, the J gene TRBJ2-3; a possible D gene is TRBD2 (6 bases). V was trimmed by 1 base and J by 3 bases, leaving 8 bases between them. Germline CDR1 is SNHLY and CDR2 is FYNNEI. The CDR3 runs 14 residues. As DNA, the CDR3 is TGTGCCAGCAGTGAAGGCGGGGTGACAGATACGCAGTATTTT. Residues: CASSEGGVTDTQYF.